The 31 T cell receptor beta chains given below trace back to one sample, sequenced in a study of post-analysis software for immune sequencing data. Overall study results and limits: Controls had lower frequencies than patients of about five TRBV segments, which included TRBV5-6, TRBV5-1 and TRBV20-1.

No antigen is known for these receptors. Unique-molecular-identifier-tagged TCR beta cDNA libraries were used. TCRdb called the PCR reads again in MiXCR, with one record for every CDR3 protein. The sample includes about 820,000 distinct CDR3 sequences, around 50% of them seen just once. The sequenced sample was blood. The source is a girl aged 5-17 years with multiple sclerosis.

The gene calls are TRBV5-4 and TRBJ2-1; 9 bases line up with TRBD2. This CDR3 spans 15 amino acids. The J segment lost 6 bases and the V segment lost 4 bases, leaving 8 bases of the junction unmatched. Germline CDR1 is SGHNT and CDR2 is YYREEE (reference sequence). Written as DNA, the CDR3 is TGTGCCAGCAGCCCCGCGGGGGGGATTTTCAATGAGCAGTTCTTC. It encodes CASSPAGGIFNEQFF.

This clonotype turned up a few times. J is TRBJ2-5 and V is TRBV6-2 or TRBV6-3, with no clear D. The CDR3 extends over 11 amino acids. Germline CDR1 reads MNHEY; CDR2 reads SVGEGT. Trimming removed 5 bases from V and 5 bases from J, with 6 bases in between. The CDR3 protein is CASSTRETQYF. The CDR3 DNA reads as TGTGCCAGCAGTACCCGGGAGACCCAGTACTTC.

In this sample, this clonotype turned up a few times. The chain is built from TRBV6-1 and TRBJ1-5; 8 bases match TRBD1. This CDR3 has 15 residues. In germline, CDR1 is MNHNS, CDR2 SASEGT. Trimming cost V 0 bases and J 8 bases; bases outside gene matches: 6. CDR3 in DNA: TGTGCCAGCAGTGAAGCCCGGACAGGGATAGAGCCCCAGCATTTT. Translated, it gives CASSEARTGIEPQHF.

This rearrangement joins TRBV14 to TRBJ2-1; TRBD1 aligns across 7 bases. After removal of 1 base from V and 3 bases from J, the junction contained 6 bases not matched to a gene. Germline CDR1 is SGHDN and CDR2 is FVKESK. This CDR3 comprises 16 residues. CDR3 sequence reads: CASSQAAGQVYNEQFF. CDR3 sequence (DNA): TGTGCCAGCAGCCAAGCCGCAGGACAGGTCTACAATGAGCAGTTCTTC.

V and J are TRBV29-1 and TRBJ1-2; D perhaps matches TRBD1 (5 bases). Germline CDR1 reads SQVTM; CDR2 reads ANQGSEA. The CDR3 covers 11 residues. Trimming removed 7 bases at V and 8 bases at J, with 14 bases between. The CDR3 is CSAGGGGGYTF. The CDR3 DNA follows: TGCAGCGCCGGGGGAGGAGGGGGCTACACCTTC.

This chain links TRBV12-5 with TRBJ1-4; TRBD1 aligns across 8 bases. Looked up from germline, CDR1 is LGHNT and CDR2 is FRNRAP. Unmatched junction bases numbered 9, after V lost 4 bases and J lost 8 bases. The CDR3 loop spans 15 amino acids. CDR3 nucleotide sequence: TGTGCTAGTGGTTCCACCCAGGGGGCGGGGGAAAAACTGTTTTTT. The encoded protein is CASGSTQGAGEKLFF. The full variable domain, completed using reference TRBV12-5 and TRBJ1-4, is DARVTQTPRHKVTEMGQEVTMRCQPILGHNTVFWYRQTMMQGLELLAYFRNRAPLDDSGMPKDRFSAEMPDATLATLKIQPSEPRDSAVYFCASGSTQGAGEKLFFGSGTQLSVL.

A single count supports this clonotype. The rearrangement uses TRBV5-1 and TRBJ2-7; weak D call: TRBD1 (5 bases). The germline CDR1 and CDR2 sequences are SGHRS and YFSETQ. Trimming took 4 bases from V and 0 from J, leaving 17 bases between them. The CDR3 is 16 residues long. CDR3 sequence: CASSPGPLGPSYEQYF. The CDR3, as DNA: TGCGCCAGCAGCCCGGGCCCCCTGGGGCCCTCCTACGAGCAGTACTTC.

This clonotype was counted between two and nine times. The chain couples TRBV15 to TRBJ2-7; D is possibly TRBD2 (5 bases). Germline V gene lookup returns CDR1 LNHNV and CDR2 YYDKDF (reference sequence). V was pared by 5 bases and J by 3 bases, with 14 bases between. The CDR3 spans 14 residues. The CDR3, as DNA: TGTGCCACCAGCCACTCCAGAGAGGGCTACGAGCAGTACTTC. This translates into CATSHSREGYEQYF. The full variable domain, completed using reference TRBV15 and TRBJ2-7, is DAMVIQNPRYQVTQFGKPVTLSCSQTLNHNVMYWYQQKSSQAPKLLFHYYDKDFNNEADTPDNFQSRRPNTSFCFLDIRSPGLGDTAMYLCATSHSREGYEQYFGPGTRLTVT.

This chain uses TRBV7-2 with TRBJ2-1; TRBD2 matches at 15 bases. CDR1 and CDR2 (germline): SGHTA, FQGNSA. J gave up 9 bases and V 5 bases, and 5 bases lay outside the gene matches. The CDR3 sequence is 15 residues long. The CDR3 loop reads CASSRTSGREGEQFF. The CDR3 DNA sequence: TGTGCCAGCAGCCGGACTAGCGGGAGGGAGGGTGAGCAGTTCTTC.

The V call is TRBV7-6, the J call TRBJ1-5; maybe TRBD1 (5 bases). This CDR3 is built from 16 residues. The V gene's germline CDR1 is SGHVS and CDR2 FNYEAQ. Trimming pared 0 bases from V and 1 base from J, leaving 10 bases between. The CDR3 is CASSLAVGGSNQPQHF. As DNA, the CDR3 is TGTGCCAGCAGCTTAGCGGTGGGGGGAAGCAATCAGCCCCAGCATTTT.

This clonotype was counted once. The chain recombines TRBV20-1 with TRBJ2-1, with D perhaps assigned TRBD1 or TRBD2 (6 bases each). Deletions cut 0 bases from V and 0 bases from J, with 12 bases between. The CDR3 is made up of 16 amino acids. Germline assignment: CDR1 DFQATT and CDR2 SNEGSKA (reference sequence). CDR3 amino acids: CSARDVGGSSYNEQFF. The CDR3, as DNA: TGCAGTGCTAGAGATGTGGGGGGCAGCTCCTACAATGAGCAGTTCTTC.

V gene TRBV12-3 or TRBV12-4 combines with J gene TRBJ1-2; perhaps TRBD1 as D (6 bases). The V and J ends lost 6 bases and 8 bases respectively, with 28 bases between them. The CDR3 runs 17 residues. Written as DNA, the CDR3 is TGTGCCAGCAGACCTCTTGGGGGGCTCCTCTTCTCTACCGGCTACACCTTC. Translation gives CASRPLGGLLFSTGYTF.

This clonotype was seen more than once but under ten times. The chain uses TRBV20-1 and TRBJ1-1, with TRBD1 identical over 11 bases. The V segment lost 4 bases and the J segment 5 bases; nucleotides outside the gene matches: 6. Looked up from germline, CDR1 is DFQATT and CDR2 is SNEGSKA (reference sequence). The CDR3 has 14 residues. The CDR3 spells CSATRTGGYTEAFF. For the CDR3, the DNA is TGCAGTGCTACTAGGACAGGGGGCTATACTGAAGCTTTCTTT.

This clonotype was seen a few times. V is TRBV29-1 and J is TRBJ2-7; 8 nucleotides line up with TRBD1. The CDR3 sequence is 16 residues long. Germline lookup yields CDR1 SQVTM and CDR2 ANQGSEA. V lost 4 bases to trimming and J lost 0 bases; unmatched junction nucleotides: 11. The CDR3 DNA sequence: TGCAGCGTTGGGTCGGCGACAGGGGTCCACTCCTACGAGCAGTACTTC. Its protein product is CSVGSATGVHSYEQYF.

The V gene is TRBV6-6, the J gene TRBJ2-3; 10 bases are shared with TRBD2. The CDR3 is 16 amino acids. The ends lost 0 bases at V and 6 bases at J; junction bases unmatched: 6. Germline V gives CDR1 MNHNY, CDR2 SVGAGI (reference sequence). In DNA, the CDR3 is TGTGCCAGCAGTTACTCGGAGAGCGGGAGGGCTGATACGCAGTATTTT. Translating it yields CASSYSESGRADTQYF.

This sequence joins TRBV28 and TRBJ2-7, with a tentative D call TRBD1 (7 bases). V was pared by 5 bases and J by 3 bases, with 14 bases between. The CDR3 sequence is 14 residues long. CDR1 is MDHEN, CDR2 SYDVKM, per germline. The CDR3 DNA reads as TGTGCCAGCAGTCCCAGGGGGGTTCGCTACGAGCAGTACTTC. Amino acid sequence: CASSPRGVRYEQYF.

CDR3 DNA sequence: TGTGCCAGCAGCAATACAGGGGCGGCTCAGCCCCAGCATTTT. As protein: CASSNTGAAQPQHF. The V gene is TRBV9, the J gene TRBJ1-5, with 7 bases that match TRBD1. The V and J ends lost 4 bases and 6 bases, in that order; junction bases with no gene match: 7. Germline CDR1 is SGDLS and CDR2 is YYNGEE. This CDR3 region has 14 residues.

The CDR3 region has the DNA TGTGCCAGCAGTCAATATGACAAGGCTTATGGCTACACCTTC. Encoded protein: CASSQYDKAYGYTF. The J gene is TRBJ1-2, the V gene TRBV2; no definite D call. Germline lookup yields CDR1 SNHLY and CDR2 FYNNEI. V lost 5 bases, J lost 5 bases, and 15 bases lay in between. The CDR3 runs to 14 residues.

This clonotype was picked up one time. The genes are TRBV12-3 or TRBV12-4 and TRBJ1-3, with D possibly matching TRBD1 (6 bases). The V end lost 1 base, the J end lost 4 bases, and 11 bases lay between the germline ends. The CDR3 runs to 15 residues. CDR3 loop: CASSLGGQDGNTIYF. CDR3 DNA sequence: TGTGCCAGCAGTTTAGGGGGACAAGACGGAAACACCATATATTTT.

The V gene is TRBV10-3, the J gene TRBJ1-6; maybe TRBD1 (5 bases). This CDR3 has 15 amino acids. Germline V gives CDR1 ENHRY, CDR2 SYGVKD. Trimming pared 2 bases from V and 5 bases from J, leaving 10 bases between. The CDR3 region is CAISEAGRNNSPLHF. Written as DNA, the CDR3 is TGTGCCATCAGTGAGGCGGGACGGAATAATTCACCCCTCCACTTT.

This clonotype was counted a few times. V gene TRBV5-1 combines with J gene TRBJ2-5; possible D gene TRBD2, 6 bases. Between the trimmed V and J ends, which lost 1 base and 1 base, there was a span of 11 bases. This CDR3 comprises 15 residues. Germline V gives CDR1 SGHRS, CDR2 YFSETQ. The CDR3 sequence: CASSLRGTPQETQYF. In nucleotides, the CDR3 is TGCGCCAGCAGCTTGCGCGGGACCCCCCAAGAGACCCAGTACTTC.

This clonotype was seen only a few times. A junction boundary mismatches the germline segment, possibly from a read error. This chain links TRBV5-1 with TRBJ1-4, with D hard to call. Germline loops: CDR1 SGHRS, CDR2 YFSETQ. This CDR3 region has 15 residues. CDR3 region: CASSPKGGTNEKPFF. CDR3 DNA: TGCGCCAGCAGCCCAAAGGGAGGCACTAATGAAAAACCGTTTTTT.

This chain joins TRBV2 and TRBJ1-1, with 7 bases identical to TRBD1. CDR1 SNHLY and CDR2 FYNNEI come from the germline V gene. CDR3 size: 15 residues. Germline trimming cut 5 bases from V and 1 base from J; bases unmatched to any gene: 7. CDR3 residues: CASSQEDRANTEAFF. The CDR3 nucleotides are TGTGCCAGCAGTCAAGAAGACAGGGCGAACACTGAAGCTTTCTTT. Full variable domain (outside the CDR3, taken from reference TRBV2 and TRBJ1-1): EPEVTQTPSHQVTQMGQEVILRCVPISNHLYFYWYRQILGQKVEFLVSFYNNEISEKSEIFDDQFSVERPDGSNFTLKIRSTKLEDSAMYFCASSQEDRANTEAFFGQGTRLTVV.

The chain recombines TRBV9 with TRBJ2-1; TRBD2 might be the D (6 bases). Germline loops: CDR1 SGDLS, CDR2 YYNGEE. The CDR3 runs 13 residues. The V end lost 7 bases, the J end lost 6 bases, and 14 bases lay between the germline ends. The CDR3 spells CASSSVSLNEQFF. The CDR3 DNA reads as TGTGCCAGCTCTAGCGTCTCTCTCAATGAGCAGTTCTTC.

This clonotype turned up a few times. This chain connects TRBV6-5 to TRBJ2-5; 14 nucleotides agree with TRBD2. The germline gives CDR1 MNHEY, CDR2 SVGAGI. V shed 4 bases, J shed 5 bases, and the junction held 12 bases outside the gene matches. The CDR3 is made up of 18 amino acids. The CDR3 is CASSSLRLAGGRRETQYF. CDR3 nucleotides: TGTGCCAGCAGTTCCCTACGACTAGCGGGGGGGCGCCGGGAGACCCAGTACTTC.

This clonotype was observed a single time. V is TRBV11-2 and J is TRBJ2-6; D is unresolved. Trimming shortened V by 0 bases and J by 1 base, and 13 bases separated the two germline ends. This CDR3 comprises 18 residues. Germline V gene data show CDR1 as SGHAT and CDR2 as FQNNGV. The CDR3 nucleotides read TGTGCCAGCAGCTTAGATTACGGATCCTATTCTGGGGCCAACGTCCTGACTTTC. Its translation is CASSLDYGSYSGANVLTF.

As regards this clonotype: A read error may produce the germline difference seen at one junction end. The chain couples TRBV12-3 or TRBV12-4 to TRBJ1-1, with 7 nucleotides matching TRBD1. CDR3 length equals 14 residues. The DNA of the CDR3 is TGTGCCAGCAGTTTCCGGGACAGAGACACTGAAGTTTTCTTT. The encoded protein is CASSFRDRDTEVFF.

The chain is built from TRBV7-2 and TRBJ2-3, with TRBD2 matching over 11 bases. With 4 bases clipped from V and 0 bases from J, the junction kept 9 bases outside the gene matches. The CDR3 has 18 residues. Germline V gene lookup returns CDR1 SGHTA and CDR2 FQGNSA. The CDR3 sequence is CASSSGGSGGASTDTQYF. CDR3 sequence (DNA): TGTGCCAGCAGCTCGGGGGGTAGCGGGGGGGCTAGCACAGATACGCAGTATTTT.

In this sample, this clonotype turned up a few times. The rearrangement joins TRBV12-3 or TRBV12-4 to TRBJ2-7; D is undetermined. The CDR3 loop spans 11 amino acids. The V end was cut by 8 bases, the J end by 5 bases, with 10 bases between. CDR3 protein: CASGSRDEQYF. The CDR3 bases are TGTGCCAGCGGGTCACGGGACGAGCAGTACTTC.

In this sample, this clonotype turned up a few times. The rearrangement joins TRBV12-3 or TRBV12-4 to TRBJ1-1, with D uncertain. V lost 4 bases and J lost 2, with 17 bases in between. CDR3 length: 16 amino acids. The CDR3 spells CASSSPSGISNTEAFF. The DNA of the CDR3 is TGTGCCAGCAGTTCCCCCTCGGGGATTTCTAACACTGAAGCTTTCTTT.

This chain connects TRBV11-2 to TRBJ1-5; D not certain. Germline CDR1 is SGHAT and CDR2 is FQNNGV. CDR3 length: 13 amino acids. Trimming removed 3 bases from V and 7 bases from J, with 10 bases in between. For the CDR3, the DNA is TGTGCCAGCAGCTTGACCGACAACCAGCCCCAGCATTTT. It encodes CASSLTDNQPQHF.